A single sample is the source of the 16 T cell receptor beta chains below, sequenced in a study of cytomegalovirus exposure and HLA in healthy donors (dated by TCRdb to 2016 to 2017). The library came from the immunoSEQ multiplex PCR assay. For the multiplex PCR, a mixture combining 60 forward primers for TCR Vbeta segments and 13 reverse primers for TCR Jbeta segments was used. Here the immuneACCESS table is served through TCRdb, limited to in-frame sequences with V and J called. Missing clones are a known gap in these copies; in checked studies unresolved V genes cover under half, and the rest lacks a known reason. The sample table shows just over 150,000 clones, and approximately 79% are seen once. Under 8.5% of the sample is in the top ten clones. Sequencing was performed on PBMCs. Every receptor here comes from a woman aged 50 to 65 in good health and CMV-seropositive.

This clone appeared once. This chain links TRBV4-1 with TRBJ2-7, with D perhaps matching TRBD2 (6 bases). The V gene's germline CDR1 is MGHRA and CDR2 YSYEKL. V shed 0 bases and J shed 2 bases, with 8 bases lying between them. The CDR3 has 14 residues. The DNA for the CDR3 is TGCGCCAGCAGCCAAGAGTGGGGGGCCTACGAGCAGTACTTC. This translates into CASSQEWGAYEQYF.

The rearrangement joins TRBV7-2 to TRBJ2-2, with D maybe TRBD1 (6 bases). This CDR3 has 17 residues. The V end lost 2 bases, the J end lost 0 bases, and 13 bases lay between the germline ends. From germline, CDR1 is SGHTA and CDR2 FQGNSA. As DNA, the CDR3 is TGTGCCAGCAGCTTAAACGGACAGATATCGAACACCGGGGAGCTGTTTTTT. Amino acid sequence: CASSLNGQISNTGELFF.

The chain joins TRBV18 to TRBJ2-3, with 9 bases fitting TRBD2. Germline V gene lookup returns CDR1 KGHSH and CDR2 LQKENI. V shed 4 bases and J 7 bases; nucleotides not matched to a gene: 12. The CDR3 is 16 residues long. The CDR3 DNA reads TGTGCCAGCTCACTAGCGGGGGAAAAAAAAGTAAATACGCAGTATTTT. Its protein product is CASSLAGEKKVNTQYF.

This chain links TRBV12-5 with TRBJ1-2; 7 nucleotides agree with TRBD1. V lost 3 bases and J lost 4; bases outside the gene matches: 2. CDR3 length equals 13 residues. Germline CDR1 is LGHNT and CDR2 is FRNRAP. The DNA of the CDR3 is TGTGCTAGTGGTTTATCAGGGGGCTATGGCTACACCTTC. It codes for CASGLSGGYGYTF.

The chain combines TRBV27 with TRBJ1-1; TRBD1 matches at 10 bases. CDR3 length: 15 residues. CDR1 is MNHEY and CDR2 is SMNVEV in the germline V gene (reference sequence). Trimming cost V 6 bases and J 1 base; bases outside gene matches: 5. As DNA, the CDR3 is TGTGCCAGCAGGAAAGGGACAGGGGCGAACACTGAAGCTTTCTTT. Its translation is CASRKGTGANTEAFF.

The chain couples TRBV5-1 to TRBJ2-1, with 7 bases fitting TRBD1. The V segment lost 0 bases and the J segment 10 bases; nucleotides outside the gene matches: 19. From germline, CDR1 is SGHRS and CDR2 YFSETQ. This CDR3 region has 18 residues. The CDR3 sequence is CASSLGHGTALAAGEQFF. CDR3 in DNA: TGCGCCAGCAGCTTGGGACACGGGACAGCTCTAGCCGCAGGGGAGCAGTTCTTC.

This clone appeared a few times. This rearrangement joins TRBV6-5 to TRBJ2-2, with a possible D match to TRBD2 (5 bases). The CDR3 length is 15 residues. Germline V gene lookup returns CDR1 MNHEY and CDR2 SVGAGI. With 6 bases removed from V and 4 bases from J, the gap between germline ends came to 15 bases. The CDR3 nucleotides read TGTGCCAGCAGGAAATGGCTAGCAGGCACCGGGGAGCTGTTTTTT. This codes for CASRKWLAGTGELFF.

This sequence joins TRBV2 and TRBJ2-3; 10 bases are shared with TRBD1. Germline-derived CDR1 and CDR2 are SNHLY and FYNNEI. With 5 bases clipped from V and 8 bases from J, the junction kept 13 bases outside the gene matches. The CDR3 contains 16 residues. CDR3 amino acids: CASSKAGQGRLSTQYF. Written as DNA, the CDR3 is TGTGCCAGCAGTAAGGCGGGACAGGGGCGGTTAAGTACGCAGTATTTT.

The chain is built from TRBV7-9 and TRBJ2-7; TRBD1 aligns across 9 bases. Germline lookup yields CDR1 SEHNR and CDR2 FQNEAQ (reference sequence). The CDR3 is 16 amino acids. J was trimmed by 2 bases and V by 6 bases; bases with no gene match: 11. DNA for the CDR3: TGTGCCAGCAGTTCATACCGGGACAGGGCGGCCTACGAGCAGTACTTC. It is translated as CASSSYRDRAAYEQYF.

The V gene is TRBV6-5, the J gene TRBJ1-5, with D perhaps TRBD1 (5 bases). Trimming stripped 6 bases from V and 3 bases from J, with 12 bases between. Germline CDR1 MNHEY, CDR2 SVGAGI. CDR3 size: 14 residues. Here the CDR3 reads CASSPTEINQPQHF. In DNA form, the CDR3 reads TGTGCCAGCAGCCCGACAGAGATCAATCAGCCCCAGCATTTT.

J is TRBJ2-4 and V is TRBV7-2; 11 bases are a match to TRBD2. Germline CDR1 and CDR2: SGHTA and FQGNSA. The CDR3 runs 17 residues. After removal of 1 base from V and 7 bases from J, the junction contained 9 bases not matched to a gene. The CDR3 coding sequence is TGTGCCAGCAGCTTAGTTGCTAGCGGGGGGCCCGGGAACATTCAGTACTTC. Residues: CASSLVASGGPGNIQYF. Filled out from reference TRBV7-2 and TRBJ2-4, the complete variable domain reads GAGVSQSPSNKVTEKGKDVELRCDPISGHTALYWYRQSLGQGLEFLIYFQGNSAPDKSGLPSDRFSAERTGGSVSTLTIQRTQQEDSAVYLCASSLVASGGPGNIQYFGAGTRLSVL.

The V call is TRBV12-5, the J call TRBJ2-7, with a weak D call TRBD2 (5 bases). Trimming shortened V by 5 bases and J by 0 bases, and 14 bases separated the two germline ends. The CDR3 loop spans 15 amino acids. Germline CDR1 LGHNT, CDR2 FRNRAP. The CDR3 is CASGPASTNSYEQYF. Here the CDR3 DNA reads TGTGCTAGTGGTCCTGCCTCGACTAACTCCTACGAGCAGTACTTC.

The chain carries TRBV5-6 and TRBJ2-6; TRBD1 matches 7 bases. Germline V gene sequence: CDR1 SGHDT, CDR2 YYEEEE. The CDR3 totals 16 residues. With 6 bases clipped from V and 0 bases from J, the junction kept 6 bases outside the gene matches. CDR3 DNA sequence: TGTGCCAGCACCTCAGGGGGTCCCTCTGGGGCCAACGTCCTGACTTTC. Translating gives CASTSGGPSGANVLTF.

The J gene is TRBJ2-1, the V gene TRBV13; 7 positions agree with TRBD1. In germline, CDR1 is PRHDT, CDR2 FYEKMQ (reference sequence). With 0 bases clipped from V and 5 bases from J, the junction kept 7 bases outside the gene matches. This CDR3 has 16 residues. The CDR3 spells CASSLGLGTANNEQFF. CDR3 nucleotide sequence: TGTGCCAGCAGCTTAGGCCTGGGGACAGCCAACAATGAGCAGTTCTTC.

The CDR3 DNA reads TGTGCCAGCAGCGTAGCGGGACTAGGGTATGAGCAGTTCTTC. Amino acids: CASSVAGLGYEQFF. This chain connects TRBV9 to TRBJ2-1, with 8 bases lining up with TRBD2. The CDR3 loop spans 14 amino acids. CDR1 SGDLS and CDR2 YYNGEE come from the germline V gene. J lost 8 bases, V lost 0 bases, and 4 bases had no gene match.

The V and J genes are TRBV7-2 and TRBJ2-1; TRBD1 matches at 11 bases. The CDR3 totals 15 residues. From germline, CDR1 is SGHTA and CDR2 FQGNSA. The J segment lost 9 bases and the V segment lost 0 bases, leaving 4 bases of the junction unmatched. Here the CDR3 reads CASSLAGQGASEQFF. In DNA form, the CDR3 reads TGTGCCAGCAGCTTAGCCGGACAGGGGGCAAGTGAGCAGTTCTTC.